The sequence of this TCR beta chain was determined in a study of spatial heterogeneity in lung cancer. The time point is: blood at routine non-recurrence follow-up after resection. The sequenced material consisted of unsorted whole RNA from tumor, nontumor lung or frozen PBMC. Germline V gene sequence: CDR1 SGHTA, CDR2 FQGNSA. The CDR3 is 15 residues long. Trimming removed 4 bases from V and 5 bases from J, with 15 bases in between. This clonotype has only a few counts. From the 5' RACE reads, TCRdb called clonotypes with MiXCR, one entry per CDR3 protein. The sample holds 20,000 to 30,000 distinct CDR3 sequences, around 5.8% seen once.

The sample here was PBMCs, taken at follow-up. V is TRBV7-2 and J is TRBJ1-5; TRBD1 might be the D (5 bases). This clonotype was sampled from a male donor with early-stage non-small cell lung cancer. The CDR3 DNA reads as TGTGCCAGCAGCTCAGCGCCATGGGACTATCAGCCCCAGCATTTT. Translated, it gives CASSSAPWDYQPQHF.